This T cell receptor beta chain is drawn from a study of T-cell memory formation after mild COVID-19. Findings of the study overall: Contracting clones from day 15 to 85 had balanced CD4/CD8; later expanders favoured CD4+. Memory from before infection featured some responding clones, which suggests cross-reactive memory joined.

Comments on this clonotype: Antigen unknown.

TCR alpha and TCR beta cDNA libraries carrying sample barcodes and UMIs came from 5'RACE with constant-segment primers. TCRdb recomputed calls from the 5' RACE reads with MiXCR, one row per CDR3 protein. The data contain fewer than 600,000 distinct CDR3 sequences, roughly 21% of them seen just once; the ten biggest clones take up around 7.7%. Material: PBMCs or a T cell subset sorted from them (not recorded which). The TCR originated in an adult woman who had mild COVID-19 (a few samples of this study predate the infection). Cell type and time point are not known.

The CDR3 DNA is TGTGCCAGCAGTGAAGCTGCGTACAATGAGCAGTTCTTC. Its protein is CASSEAAYNEQFF. The J gene is TRBJ2-1, the V gene TRBV2; no clear D gene. V shed 0 bases and J shed 4 bases, with 4 bases lying between them. CDR1 and CDR2 (germline): SNHLY, FYNNEI. The CDR3 has 13 amino acids.